The T cell receptor (beta chain) described here comes from a study of shared clonotypes between healthy human individuals. The CDR3 loop spans 14 amino acids. CDR1 is SGHTA, CDR2 FQGNSA, per germline. Trimming left V 2 bases short and J 1 base short, with 8 bases between. Healthy adults negative for HIV, lacking recent acute infections or vaccinations, served as donors. CD45RA+ naive and CD45RA-negative memory subsets were separated from CD4+ cells. Study-level points and caveats: Roughly 5% of naive CD4 clonotypes were common to several donors.

As concerns this clone: Antigen specificity is unknown. The CDR3 end shows no conserved phenylalanine or tryptophan, and so a read error is likely.

The assay used deep level. TCRdb's table, derived via immunoSEQ multiplex PCR, lists solely in-frame clones and lacks some. Of around 940,000 clones listed, approximately 80% are singletons. Sample: memory CD4+ T cells sorted from blood. Noted subset: CD45RA-negative fraction. This sequence was found in a man between 18 and 29 years old in good health. The V and J genes are TRBV7-2 and TRBJ1-1; D is possibly TRBD1 (5 bases). Here the CDR3 DNA reads TGTGCCAGCAGCTTATGGGGCGGGAACACTGAAGCTTTCCTT. Translation: CASSLWGGNTEAFL.